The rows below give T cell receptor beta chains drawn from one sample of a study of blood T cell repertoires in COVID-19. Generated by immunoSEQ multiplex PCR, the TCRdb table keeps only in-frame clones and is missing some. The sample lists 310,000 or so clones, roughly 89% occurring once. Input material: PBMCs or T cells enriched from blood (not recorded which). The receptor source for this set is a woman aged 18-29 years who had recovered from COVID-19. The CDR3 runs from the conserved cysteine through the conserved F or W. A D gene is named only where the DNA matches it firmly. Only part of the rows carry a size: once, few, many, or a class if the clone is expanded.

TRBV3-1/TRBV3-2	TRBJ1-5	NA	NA	TGTGCCAGCAGCCAACAGGGTGGAATTAATCAGCCCCAGCATTTT	CASSQQGGINQPQHF
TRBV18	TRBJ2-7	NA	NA	TGTGCCAGCTCCCCCCTTGTAGGGGACGAGCAGTACTTC	CASSPLVGDEQYF
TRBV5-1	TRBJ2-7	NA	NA	TGCGCCAGCAGCCCCGATAGGGGATACGAGCAGTACTTC	CASSPDRGYEQYF
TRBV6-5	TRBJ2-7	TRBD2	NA	TGTGCCAGCAGTCCCTCTAGCGGGAACCCCTACGAGCAGTACTTC	CASSPSSGNPYEQYF
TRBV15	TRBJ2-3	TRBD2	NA	TGTGCCACCAGCAGAGTACGGTTCGGCGGGGGGGCAGATACGCAGTATTTT	CATSRVRFGGGADTQYF
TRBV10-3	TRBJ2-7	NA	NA	TGTGCCATCAGTGAGTCGGGGTCGCAGGGGGGCCGCAGCGAGCAGTACTTC	CAISESGSQGGRSEQYF
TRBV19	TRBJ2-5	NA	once	TGTGCCAGTAGCAAAAACCCCGGGATACAAGAGACCCAGTACTTC	CASSKNPGIQETQYF
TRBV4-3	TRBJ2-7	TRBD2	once	TGCGCCAGCAGCCATAATAGCGGGGGGGCCTACGAGCAGTACTTC	CASSHNSGGAYEQYF
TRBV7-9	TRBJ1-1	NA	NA	TGTGCCAGCAGCTTAAAAGGGGAGGGGAACACTGAAGCTTTCTTT	CASSLKGEGNTEAFF
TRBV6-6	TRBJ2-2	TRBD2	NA	TGTGCCAGCAAGCCGCTAGCGGCGAACACCGGGGAGCTGTTTTTT	CASKPLAANTGELFF
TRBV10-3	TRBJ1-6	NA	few	TGTGCCATCAGTATGACTGGACAGCATTCACCCCTCCACTTT	CAISMTGQHSPLHF
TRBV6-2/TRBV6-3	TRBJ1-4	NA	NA	TGTGCCAGCAGTTACGGCGGTCGGAGCGAAAAACTGTTTTTT	CASSYGGRSEKLFF
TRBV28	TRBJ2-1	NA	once	TGTGCCAGCATCCCCTCCGCGGGGAGCTCCTACAATGAGCAGTTCTTC	CASIPSAGSSYNEQFF
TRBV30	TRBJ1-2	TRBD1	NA	TGTGCCTGGAGCCGGGACAGGGTGAGCTACACCTTC	CAWSRDRVSYTF
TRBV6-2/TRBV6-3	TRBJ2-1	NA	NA	TGTGCCAGCAGTTACTCGCCTCTAGCGCCAATCGACAATGAGCAGTTCTTC	CASSYSPLAPIDNEQFF
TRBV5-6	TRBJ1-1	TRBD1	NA	TGTGCCAGCAGCCATTCGGACAGGAGGAGTTGGGCGTGGGAAGCTTTCTTT	CASSHSDRRSWAWEAFF
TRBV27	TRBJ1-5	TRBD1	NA	TGTGCCAGCAGCTGGAGACAGGGGAGCAATCAGCCCCAGCATTTT	CASSWRQGSNQPQHF
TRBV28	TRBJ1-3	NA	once	TGTGCCAGCAGTTTGTACACTAATACCATATATTTT	CASSLYTNTIYF
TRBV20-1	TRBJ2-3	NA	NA	TGCAGTGCTAGTAGTCTAGCCGGTACAAGGACAGATACGCAGTATTTT	CSASSLAGTRTDTQYF
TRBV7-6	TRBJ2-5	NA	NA	TGTGCCAGCAGATATCAGGAGGGTGAGACCCAGTACTTC	CASRYQEGETQYF
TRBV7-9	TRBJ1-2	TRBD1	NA	TGTGCCAGCAGCCAATACCGGGACAGGGGGCAGGAGTCCTTC	CASSQYRDRGQESF
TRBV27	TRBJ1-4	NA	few	TGTGCCAGCAGCACAGGCCCAACGCAAAAACTGTTTTTT	CASSTGPTQKLFF
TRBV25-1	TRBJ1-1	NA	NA	TGTGCCAGCGGCGGGGTCGGGAGGGGAGCTGAAGCTTTCTTT	CASGGVGRGAEAFF
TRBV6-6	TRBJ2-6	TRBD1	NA	TGTGCCAGCAGTCGATGGGACAGGGCGGATGGGGCCAACGTCCTGACTTTC	CASSRWDRADGANVLTF
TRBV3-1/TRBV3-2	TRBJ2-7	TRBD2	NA	TGTGCCAGCAGCTTCATAGCGGGAGTAGTCGAGCAGTACTTC	CASSFIAGVVEQYF
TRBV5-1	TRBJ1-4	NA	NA	TGCGCCAGCAGAGCAGGGCCGGTGGATGAAAAACTGTTTTTT	CASRAGPVDEKLFF
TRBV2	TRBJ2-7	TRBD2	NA	TGTGCCAGCAGTGAAGTGAGGGGACTAGCGAGCGAGCAGTACTTC	CASSEVRGLASEQYF
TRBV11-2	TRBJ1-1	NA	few	TGTGCCAGCAGCTTCTCGGGTTTGGGGAACACTGAAGCTTTCTTT	CASSFSGLGNTEAFF
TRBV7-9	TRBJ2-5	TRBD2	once	TGTGCCAGCAGCTTAGATGTAGTCGGGACTAGCGGGGAGCAAGAGACCCAGTACTTC	CASSLDVVGTSGEQETQYF
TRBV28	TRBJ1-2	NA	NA	TGTGCCAGCAGTTTATCCAGGGCCTGGTATGGCTACACCTTC	CASSLSRAWYGYTF
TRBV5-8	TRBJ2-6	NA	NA	TGTGCCAGCAGCCAACCCAGGGTCTCTGGGGCCAACGTCCTGACTTTC	CASSQPRVSGANVLTF
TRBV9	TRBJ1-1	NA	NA	TGTGCCAGCAGCGTTGGGGGGGACACTGAAGCTTTCTTT	CASSVGGDTEAFF
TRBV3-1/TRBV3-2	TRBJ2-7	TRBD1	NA	TGTGCCAGCAGCCAATCCGGCAGGGGGACCTACGAGCAGTACTTC	CASSQSGRGTYEQYF